These 28 T cell receptor beta chains originate from one sample sequenced in a study of cytomegalovirus exposure and HLA in healthy donors. The study ran its PCR with 60 Vbeta and 13 Jbeta primers. The method was immunoSEQ multiplex PCR; TCRdb's version includes in-frame clones alone and lacks a portion of them. This sample has 100,000 to 150,000 clones, with 80% found just once. The sample comprised PBMCs. These TCRs come from a male donor in good health and CMV-seronegative.

The V gene is TRBV30, the J gene TRBJ2-7; D perhaps matches TRBD2 (6 bases). V lost 3 bases, J lost 13 bases, and 16 bases lay in between. Per the germline V gene, CDR1 is GTSNPN and CDR2 is SVGIG (reference sequence). This CDR3 has 11 amino acids. CDR3: CAWSPGGRSYF. The CDR3 DNA reads TGTGCCTGGAGCCCCGGGGGACGTTCTTACTTC.

This sequence joins TRBV19 and TRBJ1-5; 7 bases map to TRBD1. Germline assignment: CDR1 LNHDA and CDR2 SQIVND (reference sequence). The CDR3 sequence is 14 residues long. J gave up 3 bases and V 7 bases, and 6 bases lay outside the gene matches. CDR3 amino acids: CASNTGVNNQPQHF. Written as DNA, the CDR3 is TGTGCCAGTAATACAGGGGTCAACAATCAGCCCCAGCATTTT.

The chain has TRBV28 and TRBJ2-7; D is perhaps TRBD2 (6 bases). Germline V CDR1 and CDR2: MDHEN, SYDVKM. Trimming removed 6 bases from V and 3 bases from J, with 12 bases in between. This CDR3 contains 13 residues. CDR3 bases: TGTGCCAGCAGGGGGGGTCGGATCTACGAGCAGTACTTC. Its protein is CASRGGRIYEQYF.

The chain has TRBV19 and TRBJ1-5; D possibly corresponds to TRBD1 (6 bases). There are 16 residues in the CDR3. The germline V and J ends were trimmed by 4 bases and 0 bases, with 13 bases remaining between them. Germline CDR1 is LNHDA and CDR2 is SQIVND (reference sequence). The CDR3 sequence: CASSNPGTSSNQPQHF. In DNA form, the CDR3 reads TGTGCCAGTAGTAACCCTGGGACAAGTAGCAATCAGCCCCAGCATTTT.

The chain is built from TRBV7-2 and TRBJ1-4; TRBD1 matches at 10 bases. CDR3 size: 15 residues. V shed 5 bases, J shed 6 bases, and the junction held 6 bases outside the gene matches. From germline, CDR1 is SGHTA and CDR2 FQGNSA. The CDR3 DNA is TGTGCCAGCAGCCAGTGGACAGGGGGGGATGAAAAACTGTTTTTT. Its protein product is CASSQWTGGDEKLFF.

The chain joins TRBV18 to TRBJ2-3, with 13 bases that match TRBD2. Trimming cost V 2 bases and J 5 bases; bases outside gene matches: 4. The germline gives CDR1 KGHSH, CDR2 LQKENI. The CDR3 covers 16 residues. For the CDR3, the DNA is TGTGCCAGCTCACCAGGACTAGCGGGAGCCATAGATACGCAGTATTTT. Protein product: CASSPGLAGAIDTQYF.

Notes on this clone: At the DNA level, this CDR3 is encoded by other sequences in the same sample as well. The V gene is TRBV7-9, the J gene TRBJ2-5; 7 bases fit TRBD1. V lost 5 bases and J lost 5; bases outside the gene matches: 11. There are 15 residues in the CDR3. Germline values: CDR1 SEHNR, CDR2 FQNEAQ (reference sequence). The CDR3 spells CASSLRDSGSETQYF. As DNA, the CDR3 is TGTGCCAGCAGCCTTAGGGACAGTGGGTCGGAGACCCAGTACTTC.

The V and J genes are TRBV28 and TRBJ1-6, with D possibly TRBD1 on 6 matching bases. V lost 2 bases, J lost 7 bases, and 18 bases lay in between. CDR3 length: 17 amino acids. Per the germline V gene, CDR1 is MDHEN and CDR2 is SYDVKM. The CDR3 DNA sequence: TGTGCCAGCAGTTTACTAGCTCTCAGGGGAGAGAATTCACCCCTCCACTTT. It specifies CASSLLALRGENSPLHF.

The chain is built from TRBV30 and TRBJ1-5; D is ambiguous. V was trimmed by 0 bases and J by 9 bases, leaving 12 bases between them. CDR3 length: 13 residues. The germline CDR1 and CDR2 sequences are GTSNPN and SVGIG (reference sequence). CDR3 sequence reads: CAWSVGRTWPQHF. The CDR3, as DNA: TGTGCCTGGAGTGTGGGCCGCACATGGCCCCAGCATTTT. The full variable domain, rest sourced from reference TRBV30 and TRBJ1-5, is SQTIHQWPATLVQPVGSPLSLECTVEGTSNPNLYWYRQAAGRGLQLLFYSVGIGQISSEVPQNLSASRPQDRQFILSSKKLLLSDSGFYLCAWSVGRTWPQHFGDGTRLSIL.

This clone has only a few counts. The rearrangement joins TRBV13 to TRBJ2-7, with 12 bases identical to TRBD1. With V trimmed by 5 bases and J by 4 bases, 9 bases remained unmatched. The CDR3 spans 16 residues. Per the germline V gene, CDR1 is PRHDT and CDR2 is FYEKMQ (reference sequence). CDR3 DNA: TGTGCCAGCAGCCTCGGGGGACAGGGGGCTTTTTACGAGCAGTACTTC. This sequence encodes CASSLGGQGAFYEQYF.

This sequence joins TRBV5-1 and TRBJ2-1, with 7 bases fitting TRBD2. CDR1 and CDR2 from the germline V gene are SGHRS and YFSETQ. The junction had 11 bases not matched to a gene; V was cut back by 0 bases and J by 2 bases. The CDR3 contains 18 residues. The CDR3 spells CASSLGPRGAGAYNEQFF. CDR3 in DNA: TGCGCCAGCAGCTTGGGGCCCCGTGGGGCGGGAGCCTACAATGAGCAGTTCTTC. Together with reference TRBV5-1 and TRBJ2-1, the CDR3 gives the full variable domain: KAGVTQTPRYLIKTRGQQVTLSCSPISGHRSVSWYQQTPGQGLQFLFEYFSETQRNKGNFPGRFSGRQFSNSRSEMNVSTLELGDSALYLCASSLGPRGAGAYNEQFFGPGTRLTVL.

The V call is TRBV10-1, the J call TRBJ2-5; D not certain. The DNA end is a closer match to TRBJ2-7, so the J assignment may be wrong. This CDR3 contains 13 residues. Germline V gene sequence: CDR1 WNHNN, CDR2 SYGVQD (reference sequence). The DNA of the CDR3 is TGCGCCAGCAGTGACTCAACTTCCTACGAGCAGTACTTC. Protein sequence: CASSDSTSYEQYF.

This clone was seen more than once but under ten times. The V gene is TRBV11-2, the J gene TRBJ2-1; 10 nucleotides line up with TRBD1. The CDR3 totals 18 residues. The V gene end was trimmed by 1 base and the J gene end by 6 bases; junction bases not matched to a gene: 12. Germline loops: CDR1 SGHAT, CDR2 FQNNGV. DNA for the CDR3: TGTGCCAGCAGCTTAGTATCGGGACAGGGGTACGACGGCAATGAGCAGTTCTTC. Its protein is CASSLVSGQGYDGNEQFF.

The chain combines TRBV7-9 with TRBJ2-5; 7 bases agree with TRBD2. The CDR3 runs to 16 residues. The germline V gene encodes CDR1 SEHNR and CDR2 FQNEAQ (reference sequence). J was trimmed by 3 bases and V by 1 base; bases with no gene match: 8. The CDR3 DNA is TGTGCCAGCAGCTTAGGTCTTCGGAGCGGGGAAGAGACCCAGTACTTC. This encodes CASSLGLRSGEETQYF.

The rearrangement uses TRBV7-6 and TRBJ2-3, with D possibly being TRBD2 (5 bases). V lost 3 bases and J lost 8, with 18 bases in between. The CDR3 runs to 15 residues. Germline CDR1 reads SGHVS; CDR2 reads FNYEAQ. The CDR3 spells CASSLAAVEGGTQYF. The CDR3 bases are TGTGCCAGCAGCTTGGCTGCAGTAGAAGGAGGTACGCAGTATTTT.

V gene TRBV10-1 combines with J gene TRBJ1-1; unclear D gene. From germline, CDR1 is WNHNN and CDR2 SYGVQD (reference sequence). Between the trimmed V and J ends, which lost 3 bases and 1 base, there was a span of 6 bases. The CDR3 runs 13 residues. The CDR3, as DNA: TGCGCCAGCAGTGACAGCGCGAACACTGAAGCTTTCTTT. Protein: CASSDSANTEAFF.

The V and J genes are TRBV6-6 and TRBJ2-7, with 8 bases identical to TRBD1. Germline CDR1 is MNHNY and CDR2 is SVGAGI (reference sequence). The CDR3 has 15 amino acids. After removal of 5 bases from V and 8 bases from J, the junction contained 14 bases not matched to a gene. The CDR3: CASSDRDRSALQQYF. The CDR3 coding sequence is TGTGCCAGCAGTGACCGGGACAGGAGTGCTTTGCAGCAGTACTTC.

The chain links TRBV30 to TRBJ2-5, with a tentative D call TRBD1 (6 bases). There are 16 residues in the CDR3. From germline, CDR1 is GTSNPN and CDR2 SVGIG (reference sequence). Between the trimmed V and J ends, which lost 8 bases and 5 bases, there was a span of 27 bases. As DNA, the CDR3 is TGTGCCGTAGACCGGGACACGGTAATGAGAGGGGAGACCCAGTACTTC. It translates to CAVDRDTVMRGETQYF.

This chain links TRBV4-1 with TRBJ1-1, with 7 bases fitting TRBD1. CDR1 is MGHRA and CDR2 is YSYEKL in the germline V gene. The V and J ends lost 2 bases and 4 bases, in that order; junction bases with no gene match: 7. The length of the CDR3 is 15 residues. As DNA, the CDR3 is TGCGCCAGCAGCCAATTGGGACAGATATTCACTGAAGCTTTCTTT. It specifies CASSQLGQIFTEAFF.

The chain is built from TRBV7-2 and TRBJ1-5; no reliable D call. The CDR3 runs to 13 residues. The V end lost 1 base, the J end lost 4 bases, and 5 bases lay between the germline ends. Germline lookup yields CDR1 SGHTA and CDR2 FQGNSA. In DNA form, the CDR3 reads TGTGCCAGCAGCTTAGGGCAGAATCAGCCCCAGCATTTT. This gives the protein CASSLGQNQPQHF.

This clone was counted once. J is TRBJ2-7 and V is TRBV13; 7 bases align to TRBD1. The germline gives CDR1 PRHDT, CDR2 FYEKMQ (reference sequence). The CDR3 covers 16 residues. J lost 2 bases, V lost 5 bases, and 12 bases had no gene match. The CDR3 region is CASSRLGDSTTYEQYF. CDR3 nucleotide sequence: TGTGCCAGCAGCCGACTGGGGGACAGTACCACCTACGAGCAGTACTTC.

This chain links TRBV7-9 with TRBJ1-3, with TRBD1 as a possible D gene (6 bases). Trimming removed 1 base from V and 4 bases from J, with 11 bases in between. The CDR3 totals 15 residues. CDR1 and CDR2 (germline): SEHNR, FQNEAQ (reference sequence). DNA for the CDR3: TGTGCCAGCAGCTTAGAAGCGGGGGCCGGAAACACCATATATTTT. Its protein is CASSLEAGAGNTIYF.

This chain connects TRBV5-4 to TRBJ1-1; possibly TRBD1 for D (6 bases). Trimming took 4 bases from V and 3 from J, leaving 16 bases between them. The CDR3 loop spans 15 amino acids. Germline V lookup: CDR1 SGHNT, CDR2 YYREEE (reference sequence). This CDR3 reads CASSDARGRYTEAFF. CDR3 sequence (DNA): TGTGCCAGCAGCGATGCCAGGGGAAGGTACACTGAAGCTTTCTTT. Full variable domain (remainder filled in from reference TRBV5-4 and TRBJ1-1): ETGVTQSPTHLIKTRGQQVTLRCSSQSGHNTVSWYQQALGQGPQFIFQYYREEENGRGNFPPRFSGLQFPNYSSELNVNALELDDSALYLCASSDARGRYTEAFFGQGTRLTVV.

The sample holds one count of this clone. A read error may account for a junction end that differs from germline. Within the sample, other DNA sequences also encode this same CDR3. The chain employs TRBV5-1 and TRBJ2-7, with TRBD2 as a possible D gene (6 bases). This CDR3 comprises 15 residues. Germline lookup yields CDR1 SGHRS and CDR2 YFSETQ. The CDR3 region has the DNA TGCGCCAGCAGCTCCGTCGGGAGCCGGCTGGACGAGCAGTATTTC. Protein: CASSSVGSRLDEQYF.

As to this clone: A junction boundary mismatches the germline segment, possibly from a read error. The chain uses TRBV7-9 and TRBJ1-6; D not certain. The CDR3 has 13 residues. Germline CDR1 and CDR2: SEHNR and FQNEAQ (reference sequence). The CDR3 is CSSSLGTQPPLHF. CDR3 DNA: TGTTCCAGCAGCCTTGGCACACAGCCACCCCTCCACTTT.

The chain combines TRBV7-2 with TRBJ1-1; 10 bases are shared with TRBD1. Germline V gene sequence: CDR1 SGHTA, CDR2 FQGNSA. This CDR3 contains 14 residues. The ends lost 6 bases at V and 10 bases at J; junction bases unmatched: 11. CDR3 sequence reads: CASRNGQGESRAFF. The CDR3, as DNA: TGTGCCAGCAGGAATGGACAGGGGGAGAGTAGAGCTTTCTTT.

This clone appeared once. V and J are TRBV7-8 and TRBJ2-7, with D hard to call. The CDR3 contains 12 residues. Trimming took 1 base from V and 6 from J, leaving 7 bases between them. Germline CDR1 and CDR2: SGHVS and FQNEAQ. CDR3 nucleotides: TGTGCCAGCAGCTTAGGAGTGTTCGAGCAGTACTTC. Translating it yields CASSLGVFEQYF. The full variable domain, with the rest looked up from reference TRBV7-8 and TRBJ2-7, is GAGVSQSPRYKVAKRGQDVALRCDPISGHVSLFWYQQALGQGPEFLTYFQNEAQLDKSGLPSDRFFAERPEGSVSTLKIQRTQQEDSAVYLCASSLGVFEQYFGPGTRLTVT.

The chain uses TRBV5-8 and TRBJ2-1; D is perhaps TRBD2 (6 bases). The length of the CDR3 is 13 residues. Per germline, CDR1 SGHTS and CDR2 YDEGEE. V was trimmed by 2 bases and J by 7 bases, leaving 10 bases between them. CDR3 DNA sequence: TGTGCCAGCAGCTTCGGGGGTAGGAATGAGCAGTTCTTC. Translating it yields CASSFGGRNEQFF.